Listed below are T cell receptor beta chains from one sample, sequenced in a study of metastatic and nonmetastatic thyroid tumors. Via MiXCR, TCRdb re-called the PCR reads. This repertoire shows some 23,000 clones, 20% to 25% found once; its top ten account for 4% to 5.5%. Material: adjacent normal tissue. The receptors were sampled from a female donor with papillary thyroid cancer or a benign thyroid nodule (not recorded which). Some clones in this sample may be carry-over from other donors' samples. The CDR3 runs from the conserved cysteine through the conserved F or W. The D gene is left open where the match is weak. Not every row has a clone size; where given, it reads once, few, many or a size class.

CDR3 length,J gene,clone size,V gene,D gene,CDR3 protein,CDR3 DNA
12,TRBJ1-5,few,TRBV7-2,NA,CASTLGGQPQHF,TGTGCCAGCACCTTGGGAGGCCAGCCCCAGCATTTT
17,TRBJ1-2,few,TRBV12-3/TRBV12-4,TRBD1,CASIAPVQGASRVGYTF,TGTGCCAGCATTGCTCCGGTACAGGGGGCCTCTAGAGTTGGCTACACCTTC
12,TRBJ2-7,many,TRBV20-1,NA,CSARAGVGEQYF,TGCAGTGCTAGAGCCGGAGTGGGCGAGCAGTACTTC
13,TRBJ1-2,NA,TRBV28,NA,CASRPTSDYGYTF,TGTGCCAGCAGGCCTACATCGGACTATGGCTACACCTTC
13,TRBJ2-2,medium-sized,TRBV12-3/TRBV12-4,NA,CASSFVGIGELFF,TGTGCCAGCAGTTTCGTGGGTATCGGGGAGCTGTTTTTT
17,TRBJ2-6,once,TRBV4-2,TRBD1,CASSQGTGASGANVLTF,TGTGCCAGCAGCCAAGGGACAGGGGCTTCTGGGGCCAACGTCCTGACTTTC
14,TRBJ1-5,many,TRBV20-1,TRBD1,CSARLTGGIQPQHF,TGCAGTGCTAGACTCACAGGGGGCATTCAGCCCCAGCATTTT
14,TRBJ2-5,few,TRBV20-1,NA,CSAFDSFLQETQYF,TGCAGTGCCTTTGACAGTTTCCTACAAGAGACCCAGTACTTC
13,TRBJ1-1,many,TRBV3-1,NA,CASSQGDLTEAFF,TGTGCCAGCAGCCAAGGGGATCTCACTGAAGCTTTCTTT
15,TRBJ2-2,few,TRBV6-6,NA,CASSYSDAGLGELFF,TGTGCCAGCAGTTACTCGGACGCGGGGTTGGGGGAGCTGTTTTTT
16,TRBJ2-7,NA,TRBV6-6,NA,CASSYGQGGVGYEQYF,TGTGCCAGCAGTTACGGTCAGGGGGGAGTAGGCTACGAGCAGTACTTC
14,TRBJ2-7,few,TRBV6-5,TRBD2,CASSYASGAYEQYF,TGTGCCAGCAGTTACGCTAGCGGAGCCTACGAGCAGTACTTC
15,TRBJ2-7,NA,TRBV6-1,TRBD2,CATVAGTSRSYEQYF,TGTGCCACCGTTGCCGGGACTAGCCGATCCTACGAGCAGTACTTC
15,TRBJ2-1,many,TRBV24-1,TRBD1,CATSDSATGANEQFF,TGTGCCACCAGTGATTCGGCTACAGGGGCCAATGAGCAGTTCTTC
18,TRBJ1-3,few,TRBV5-1,NA,CASSLATAGLSSGNTIYF,TGCGCCAGCAGCTTGGCGACGGCGGGACTGTCGTCTGGAAACACCATATATTTT
14,TRBJ1-1,medium-sized,TRBV12-3/TRBV12-4,TRBD1,CASRLTGSSTEAFF,TGTGCCAGCAGGTTGACAGGGTCGAGCACTGAAGCTTTCTTT
14,TRBJ1-5,few,TRBV6-1,NA,CASSTGQNNQPQHF,TGTGCCAGCAGCACCGGACAGAACAATCAGCCCCAGCATTTT
15,TRBJ1-2,NA,TRBV30,NA,CAWIVQGGLGYGYTF,TGTGCCTGGATCGTACAAGGAGGGCTCGGCTATGGCTACACCTTC
14,TRBJ2-7,many,TRBV18,NA,CASSSSRTAYEQYF,TGTGCCAGCTCGTCGTCACGGACAGCCTACGAGCAGTACTTC
12,TRBJ2-3,NA,TRBV27,NA,CASSFNTDTQYF,TGTGCCAGCAGTTTCAACACAGATACGCAGTATTTT
12,TRBJ2-3,NA,TRBV5-1,TRBD2,CAVKLAGVTQYF,TGCGCCGTTAAACTAGCGGGAGTTACGCAGTATTTT
12,TRBJ2-1,medium-sized,TRBV6-1,NA,CASRGLGNEQFF,TGTGCCAGCAGAGGGTTAGGCAATGAGCAGTTCTTC